This T cell receptor beta chain was retrieved from a study of OX40 agonist ivuxolimab in advanced cancers. About the study: Among those enrolled, mean age was 60 years (range about 23 to 85) and less than 90% were male.

To note about this clone: Its antigen remains unknown.

The table came from immunoSEQ multiplex PCR; TCRdb's copy has only in-frame clones and leaves some out. The top ten clones hold around 1.6% of a sample with 95,000 to 100,000 clones, 70% to 85% of them seen once. Findings of the study overall: The CD4+ and CD8+ T cells in the blood had expanded clonally by week 6 at 0.1 to 3.0 mg/kg. Low normalized T-cell clonal expansion also characterized some of the nonresponders.

Baseline, cycle 4 day 1, and cycle 7 day 1 were the blood sampling points. This material consisted of CD4+ or CD8+ T cells sorted from blood, taken in a trial of the OX40 agonist ivuxolimab. The origin of this receptor is an adult with an advanced solid tumor such as melanoma, head and neck, liver or kidney cancer.

The CDR3 DNA is TGTGCCAGCAGGACTAGTTTTAATACCGGGGAGCTGTTTTTT. Its protein product is CASRTSFNTGELFF. V and J are TRBV4-2 and TRBJ2-2; D is perhaps TRBD2 (6 bases). CDR1 and CDR2 from the germline V gene are LGHNA and YNFKEQ. The CDR3 spans 14 residues. V was shortened by 6 bases and J by 5 bases, with 13 bases between the two germline ends.